What follows is one TCR beta chain and its context. During active infection, Seattle patients enrolled and were then monitored through disease. Original handling: How many nucleated cells were present was estimated from reference gene primer amplification. Only in-frame clones appear in the TCRdb table, and some are missing; sequencing was by immunoSEQ multiplex PCR. V and J calls and clone size are copied from that table; D and trimming were computed from the DNA. This sample has about 390,000 clones, with 70% to 90% found just once. The germline V gene has CDR1 LGHNA and CDR2 YNFKEQ. The CDR3 covers 14 residues. With 4 bases removed from V and 3 bases from J, the gap between germline ends came to 10 bases. The data originate from a study of blood T cell repertoires in COVID-19. Study-level information: There were acute and convalescent COVID-19 samples, and they came from the United States, Italy and Spain. T cells, B-cell-depleted T cells, or PBMCs provided the cDNA or gDNA that served as material.

The chain recombines TRBV4-2 with TRBJ1-5, with TRBD1 as a possible D gene (5 bases). The sequence was collected from a woman in her sixties with COVID-19, enrolled during active disease. The sample comprised peripheral blood. CDR3 region: CASSPGLLNQPQHF. The CDR3 bases are TGTGCCAGCAGCCCGGGACTGCTCAATCAGCCCCAGCATTTT.